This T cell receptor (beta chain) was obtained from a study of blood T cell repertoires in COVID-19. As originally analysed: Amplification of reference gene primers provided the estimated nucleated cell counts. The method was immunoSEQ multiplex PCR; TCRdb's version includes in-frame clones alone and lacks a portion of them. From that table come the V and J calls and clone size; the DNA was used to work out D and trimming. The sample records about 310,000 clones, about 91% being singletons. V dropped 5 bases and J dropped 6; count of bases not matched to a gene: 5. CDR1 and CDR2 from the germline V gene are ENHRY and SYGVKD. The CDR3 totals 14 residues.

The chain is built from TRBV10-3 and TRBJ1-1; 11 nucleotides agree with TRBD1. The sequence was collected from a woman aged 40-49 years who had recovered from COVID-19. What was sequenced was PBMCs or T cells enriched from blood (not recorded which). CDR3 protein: CAISRTGGISEAFF. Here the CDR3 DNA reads TGTGCCATCAGTCGGACAGGGGGCATCTCTGAAGCTTTCTTT.